Following are 29 T cell receptor beta chains from one sample sequenced in a study of human T cells and chemical hapten exposure. The starting material, unfractionated whole blood, was used for total RNA extraction. A single record per CDR3 protein comes from TCRdb applying MiXCR to the 5' RACE reads. This sample has 70,000 to 85,000 distinct CDR3 sequences, with more than 15% found just once. Source of these receptors: a female donor in good health.

The genes are TRBV20-1 and TRBJ2-1, with 15 positions matching TRBD2. The V segment lost 6 bases and the J segment 0 bases; nucleotides outside the gene matches: 15. The CDR3 totals 20 residues. Germline CDR1 reads DFQATT; CDR2 reads SNEGSKA (reference sequence). Here the CDR3 DNA reads TGCAGTGCACCGTCAGCTTCCGGGACTAGCGGGGGGAGCTCCTACAATGAGCAGTTCTTC. Its translation is CSAPSASGTSGGSSYNEQFF.

A few counts support this clonotype. The chain links TRBV20-1 to TRBJ1-1, with TRBD1 as a possible D gene (6 bases). CDR1 is DFQATT, CDR2 SNEGSKA, per germline (reference sequence). Trimming removed 0 bases at V and 5 bases at J, with 19 bases between. The CDR3 is made up of 16 amino acids. CDR3 in DNA: TGCAGTGCTAGAGAAGCTGGGGCAGGGGAGGCAACTGAAGCTTTCTTT. Translating gives CSAREAGAGEATEAFF.

This clonotype was counted a few times. The chain uses TRBV28 and TRBJ1-2; a possible D gene is TRBD1 (6 bases). V dropped 5 bases and J dropped 8 bases, with 21 bases sitting between them. Germline-derived CDR1 and CDR2 are MDHEN and SYDVKM. There are 15 residues in the CDR3. The CDR3 nucleotides read TGTGCCAGCAGTAAGGGTAACACGGGGGCGCAAGGCTACACCTTC. This translates into CASSKGNTGAQGYTF.

This clonotype turned up a few times. The gene calls are TRBV6-5 and TRBJ2-3, with 10 bases identical to TRBD2. CDR1 MNHEY and CDR2 SVGAGI come from the germline V gene. The length of the CDR3 is 17 residues. V lost 4 bases, J lost 1 base, and 8 bases stayed unmatched. Here the CDR3 DNA reads TGTGCCAGCAGTTGGGGACTAGCGCAGCTCGGCACAGATACGCAGTATTTT. It encodes CASSWGLAQLGTDTQYF.

The chain has TRBV13 and TRBJ1-6; tentatively, D is TRBD1 (6 bases). With 3 bases removed from V and 1 base from J, the gap between germline ends came to 13 bases. Germline CDR1 reads PRHDT; CDR2 reads FYEKMQ (reference sequence). The CDR3 runs to 17 residues. CDR3 in DNA: TGTGCCAGCAGCTTTAACAGGGTACAGTCCTATAATTCACCCCTCCACTTT. Protein sequence: CASSFNRVQSYNSPLHF.

Only a few counts were recorded for this clonotype. V gene TRBV3-1 combines with J gene TRBJ1-1, with 9 bases that match TRBD1. V was clipped by 5 bases and J by 4 bases; unmatched bases: 5. The CDR3 is 14 amino acids. CDR1 is LGHDT, CDR2 YNNKEL, per germline (reference sequence). Here the CDR3 DNA reads TGTGCCAGCAGCTCTCGACAGGGGGTCACTGAAGCTTTCTTT. It yields the protein CASSSRQGVTEAFF.

The gene calls are TRBV12-3 or TRBV12-4 and TRBJ1-5, with D maybe TRBD1 (5 bases). This CDR3 region has 12 residues. The V and J ends lost 7 bases and 5 bases respectively, with 9 bases between them. The CDR3 loop reads CASTDRYQPQHF. The CDR3 DNA sequence: TGTGCCAGCACCGACAGATATCAGCCCCAGCATTTT.

This clonotype was recorded many times. The gene calls are TRBV5-5 and TRBJ1-1; no clear D gene. CDR1 SGHKS and CDR2 YYEKEE come from the germline V gene (reference sequence). V lost 2 bases, J lost 1 base, and 6 bases lay in between. CDR3 length equals 13 residues. For the CDR3, the DNA is TGTGCCAGCAGCTTTGGGCCGAACACTGAAGCTTTCTTT. Amino acid sequence: CASSFGPNTEAFF. The full variable domain, rest sourced from reference TRBV5-5 and TRBJ1-1, is DAGVTQSPTHLIKTRGQQVTLRCSPISGHKSVSWYQQVLGQGPQFIFQYYEKEERGRGNFPDRFSARQFPNYSSELNVNALLLGDSALYLCASSFGPNTEAFFGQGTRLTVV.

This clonotype was counted a few times. The genes are TRBV5-6 and TRBJ2-7; D is unresolved. Per the germline V gene, CDR1 is SGHDT and CDR2 is YYEEEE. Trimming removed 4 bases from V and 4 bases from J, with 12 bases in between. The CDR3 length is 13 residues. Here the CDR3 DNA reads TGTGCCAGCAGCCGTCCGGACGTGTACGAGCAGTACTTC. It codes for CASSRPDVYEQYF.

V usage is TRBV5-1 and J usage is TRBJ2-6; D might be TRBD1 (6 bases). The CDR3 contains 16 residues. Germline V gene data show CDR1 as SGHRS and CDR2 as YFSETQ. V was shortened by 4 bases and J by 2 bases, with 13 bases between the two germline ends. Written as DNA, the CDR3 is TGCGCCAGCAGCATTACAGGGTCGGCTGGGGCCAACGTCCTGACTTTC. Its protein product is CASSITGSAGANVLTF.

The CDR3 nucleotides read TGTGCCAGCAGTGGGGGACTAGCGGGAACGCCCTCCTACGAGCAGTACTTC. This gives the protein CASSGGLAGTPSYEQYF. J is TRBJ2-7 and V is TRBV27, with 13 bases matching TRBD2. V was clipped by 5 bases and J by 0 bases; unmatched bases: 7. Per germline, CDR1 MNHEY and CDR2 SMNVEV (reference sequence). The CDR3 consists of 17 residues.

In its sample, this clonotype was seen a few times. V usage is TRBV24-1 and J usage is TRBJ2-3; 13 positions match TRBD2. V dropped 3 bases and J dropped 4; count of bases not matched to a gene: 9. This CDR3 is built from 18 residues. Germline CDR1 KGHDR, CDR2 SFDVKD. The CDR3, as DNA: TGTGCCACCAGTGATAATGGACTAGCGGGAGTGGCCCCAGATACGCAGTATTTT. This sequence encodes CATSDNGLAGVAPDTQYF.

This clonotype was observed a few times. The chain links TRBV11-2 to TRBJ2-7; no clear D. V lost 4 bases and J 3 bases, leaving 16 bases between the germline ends. There are 15 residues in the CDR3. Germline V gene sequence: CDR1 SGHAT, CDR2 FQNNGV. In DNA, the CDR3 is TGTGCCAGCAGCTCTTCTCGTAGGCGAGACTACGAGCAGTACTTC. This gives the protein CASSSSRRRDYEQYF.

This sequence joins TRBV3-1 and TRBJ1-1, with D perhaps TRBD1 (5 bases). Germline-derived CDR1 and CDR2 are LGHDT and YNNKEL (reference sequence). The ends were cut back, 5 bases at V and 4 bases at J, with 14 bases in the middle. The CDR3 sequence is 14 residues long. Written as DNA, the CDR3 is TGTGCCAGCAGCGCAGTTCAGGGACGCACTGAAGCTTTCTTT. Amino acids: CASSAVQGRTEAFF.

The J gene is TRBJ1-2, the V gene TRBV7-8; the D is unclear. This CDR3 has 16 amino acids. CDR1 and CDR2 from the germline V gene are SGHVS and FQNEAQ. V was cut by 2 bases and J by 1 base, with 14 bases left in between. The CDR3 region is CASSLMVEAHNYGYTF. Here the CDR3 DNA reads TGTGCCAGCAGCTTAATGGTAGAAGCCCATAACTATGGCTACACCTTC.

The chain uses TRBV12-3 or TRBV12-4 and TRBJ1-2, with unresolved D. The CDR3 sequence is 16 residues long. The V gene lost 7 bases and the J gene lost 4 bases, with 22 bases spanning the gap. The CDR3 DNA sequence: TGTGCCAGCACCTACCTCGGGCCGAAGGAACTCTATGGCTACACCTTC. It yields the protein CASTYLGPKELYGYTF.

This clonotype has just a few counts. The chain links TRBV18 to TRBJ1-4, with 8 bases identical to TRBD1. The J segment lost 2 bases and the V segment lost 3 bases, leaving 2 bases of the junction unmatched. Germline CDR1 reads KGHSH; CDR2 reads LQKENI. CDR3 length: 15 residues. CDR3 sequence reads: CASSPRQGTNEKLFF. Written as DNA, the CDR3 is TGTGCCAGCTCACCCCGACAGGGGACTAATGAAAAACTGTTTTTT.

J is TRBJ1-4 and V is TRBV12-3 or TRBV12-4; TRBD1 might be the D (6 bases). V was cut by 6 bases and J by 2 bases, with 10 bases left in between. The CDR3 spans 14 residues. In DNA form, the CDR3 reads TGTGCCAGCAGCCCTGGGGGCACTAATGAAAAACTGTTTTTT. Translation: CASSPGGTNEKLFF.

This clonotype was counted a few times. The CDR3 spells CASRGTRGTQYF. CDR3 DNA: TGTGCCAGCAGGGGGACGAGGGGTACGCAGTATTTT. The chain is built from TRBV6-1 and TRBJ2-3; D assignment may be TRBD1 or TRBD2 (5 bases each). With 6 bases removed from V and 8 bases from J, the gap between germline ends came to 12 bases. The CDR3 covers 12 residues. Germline CDR1 reads MNHNS; CDR2 reads SASEGT.

This clonotype was counted only a few times. V is TRBV4-1 and J is TRBJ1-5; no clear D gene. V lost 0 bases, J lost 3 bases, and 9 bases lay in between. Germline-derived CDR1 and CDR2 are MGHRA and YSYEKL. The CDR3 sequence is 15 residues long. CDR3 sequence reads: CASSQDRANNQPQHF. CDR3 nucleotide sequence: TGCGCCAGCAGCCAAGATAGGGCAAACAATCAGCCCCAGCATTTT.

This clonotype showed up many times. The V gene is TRBV29-1, the J gene TRBJ1-1; D ambiguous. This CDR3 spans 14 amino acids. Trimming stripped 4 bases from V and 1 base from J, with 13 bases between. The germline V gene has CDR1 SQVTM and CDR2 ANQGSEA. The CDR3 reads CSVGHPAENTEAFF. CDR3 nucleotides: TGCAGCGTTGGGCATCCAGCAGAGAACACTGAAGCTTTCTTT. Full variable domain (rest looked up from reference TRBV29-1 and TRBJ1-1): SAVISQKPSRDICQRGTSLTIQCQVDSQVTMMFWYRQQPGQSLTLIATANQGSEATYESGFVIDKFPISRPNLTFSTLTVSNMSPEDSSIYLCSVGHPAENTEAFFGQGTRLTVV.

The chain has TRBV20-1 and TRBJ1-2; D uncertain. The CDR3 is 16 amino acids. Germline CDR1 is DFQATT and CDR2 is SNEGSKA (reference sequence). V shed 0 bases and J shed 0 bases, with 14 bases lying between them. The CDR3 protein is CSARDLATVANYGYTF. The CDR3 DNA sequence: TGCAGTGCTAGAGATCTCGCGACCGTCGCTAACTATGGCTACACCTTC.

The sample holds many counts of this clonotype. The CDR3 nucleotides read TGCAGCGCCACTGTGGGGAATGGCCATCAGCCCCAGCATTTT. It encodes CSATVGNGHQPQHF. The chain recombines TRBV29-1 with TRBJ1-5; D ambiguous. Trimming took 7 bases from V and 5 from J, leaving 18 bases between them. This CDR3 spans 14 amino acids. Germline CDR1 SQVTM, CDR2 ANQGSEA.

This sequence joins TRBV7-2 and TRBJ2-7, with TRBD2 matching 9 bases. V dropped 5 bases and J dropped 2; count of bases not matched to a gene: 13. Germline assignment: CDR1 SGHTA and CDR2 FQGNSA. This CDR3 has 17 residues. The CDR3 protein is CASSPRTLAGITYEQYF. The DNA for the CDR3 is TGTGCCAGCAGCCCGCGGACCCTAGCGGGGATCACCTACGAGCAGTACTTC.

This rearrangement joins TRBV12-3 or TRBV12-4 to TRBJ1-1; D might be TRBD1 (6 bases). CDR3 size: 17 residues. The V end was cut by 1 base, the J end by 1 base, with 16 bases between. This CDR3 reads CASSLVPYEGGNTEAFF. For the CDR3, the DNA is TGTGCCAGCAGTTTAGTCCCTTATGAGGGGGGGAACACTGAAGCTTTCTTT.

This clonotype was detected only a few times. CDR3 region: CATAGLDAYTQYF. For the CDR3, the DNA is TGTGCCACTGCGGGACTAGACGCTTATACGCAGTATTTT. The chain is built from TRBV30 and TRBJ2-3; 8 bases align to TRBD2. The V gene end was trimmed by 8 bases and the J gene end by 7 bases; junction bases not matched to a gene: 11. This CDR3 has 13 residues. Germline values: CDR1 GTSNPN, CDR2 SVGIG (reference sequence).

This chain connects TRBV7-6 to TRBJ1-4; no clear D gene. Germline CDR1 is SGHVS and CDR2 is FNYEAQ. CDR3 length: 13 amino acids. Trimming took 4 bases from V and 5 from J, leaving 8 bases between them. CDR3 nucleotide sequence: TGTGCCAGCAGCTATTCCCTCAATGAAAAACTGTTTTTT. The encoded protein is CASSYSLNEKLFF. The full variable domain, rest sourced from reference TRBV7-6 and TRBJ1-4, is GAGVSQSPRYKVTKRGQDVALRCDPISGHVSLYWYRQALGQGPEFLTYFNYEAQQDKSGLPNDRFSAERPEGSISTLTIQRTEQRDSAMYRCASSYSLNEKLFFGSGTQLSVL.

This clonotype was observed a handful of times. This CDR3 is CASSRTHSQDGYTF. The CDR3, as DNA: TGTGCCAGCAGCAGGACACACTCACAGGATGGCTACACCTTC. The chain has TRBV2 and TRBJ1-2; D is perhaps TRBD1 (5 bases). The germline V and J ends were trimmed by 6 bases and 6 bases, with 17 bases remaining between them. This CDR3 has 14 residues. CDR1 and CDR2 (germline): SNHLY, FYNNEI.

The chain recombines TRBV24-1 with TRBJ2-1; D could derive from TRBD1 or TRBD2 (5 bases each). V was trimmed by 2 bases and J by 10 bases, leaving 17 bases between them. This CDR3 contains 15 residues. The germline V gene has CDR1 KGHDR and CDR2 SFDVKD. CDR3 nucleotides: TGTGCCACCAGTGATTGGGGGACGGGGAGAAAGGAGCAGTTCTTC. Protein sequence: CATSDWGTGRKEQFF.